This T cell receptor beta chain comes out of a study of shared clonotypes between healthy human individuals. At the level of the study: Per-donor plates numbered three CD4 naive, three CD4 memory, two CD8 naive and one CD8 memory.

TCRdb's table, derived via immunoSEQ multiplex PCR, lists solely in-frame clones and lacks some. This table has approximately 320,000 clones, 74% appearing once. Findings and limits, study-wide: A generally larger estimated richness was seen in naive subsets than in memory subsets. Shared clonotypes: approximately 5% naive CD4, roughly 3.8% naive CD8, 2% to 2.5% memory CD4, around 0.4% memory CD8. Tissue TCR repertoires likely differ from these blood-only repertoires.

To note about this clone: Its antigen is unidentified.

From germline, CDR1 is SNHLY and CDR2 FYNNEI. The CDR3 is 15 amino acids. V lost 3 bases, J lost 5 bases, and 9 bases stayed unmatched. The source material was memory CD4+ T cells sorted from blood. Sample subset: CD45RA-negative fraction. This TCR was recovered from a man under 40 in good health. J is TRBJ1-2 and V is TRBV2, with 7 bases aligning to TRBD1. The CDR3, as DNA: TGTGCCAGCAGTGACCCCCCCAGGGGGTCTTATGGCTACACCTTC. It is translated as CASSDPPRGSYGYTF.